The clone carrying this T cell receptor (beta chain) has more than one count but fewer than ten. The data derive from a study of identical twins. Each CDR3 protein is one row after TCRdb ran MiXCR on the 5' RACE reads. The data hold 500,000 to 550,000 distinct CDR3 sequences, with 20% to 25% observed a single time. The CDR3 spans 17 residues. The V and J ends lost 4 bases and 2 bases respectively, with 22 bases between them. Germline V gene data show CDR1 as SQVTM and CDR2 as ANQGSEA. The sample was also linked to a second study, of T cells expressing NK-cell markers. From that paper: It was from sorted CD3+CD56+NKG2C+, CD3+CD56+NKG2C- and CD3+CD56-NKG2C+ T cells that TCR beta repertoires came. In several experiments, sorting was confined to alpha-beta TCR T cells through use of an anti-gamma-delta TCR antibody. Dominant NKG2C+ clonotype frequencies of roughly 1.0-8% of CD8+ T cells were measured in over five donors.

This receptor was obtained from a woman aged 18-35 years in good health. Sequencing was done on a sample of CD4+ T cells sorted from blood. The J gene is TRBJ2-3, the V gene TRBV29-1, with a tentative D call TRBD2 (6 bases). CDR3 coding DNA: TGCAGCGTTGGCACACGGGCCGGGACTCCGTACACAGATACGCAGTATTTT. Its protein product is CSVGTRAGTPYTDTQYF.